The clone carrying this TCR beta chain was seen a handful of times. The antigen is unknown. These data are taken from a study of cytomegalovirus exposure and HLA in healthy donors. Regarding the study as a whole: A later analysis reported that several of the most significant clusters appeared to be linked to common viral pathogens, among them Epstein-Barr virus. Among donors in an Asian-associated ancestry cluster, a later analysis reportedly found fewer N-insertions than the approximately 700-donor mean. The study flagged some 170 TCR beta chains as cytomegalovirus-associated.

As for the donors, each was a healthy bone marrow donor. V shed 7 bases and J shed 6 bases, with 25 bases lying between them. CDR1 and CDR2 (germline): SQVTM, ANQGSEA. The CDR3 has 15 amino acids. Primers included in the PCR were 60 Vbeta and 13 Jbeta primers. Some clones are missing from TCRdb's copy, which holds only in-frame ones; the method was immunoSEQ multiplex PCR. The sample has 110,000 to 150,000 clones, around a tenth seen once. The sample taken for sequencing was PBMCs. The origin of this receptor is a man aged 45-65 years in good health and CMV-seronegative. J is TRBJ2-7 and V is TRBV29-1, with a weak D call TRBD2 (6 bases). The chain's CDR3 is CSAAIPGLPNREQYF. DNA of the CDR3: TGCAGCGCCGCAATTCCGGGACTCCCAAACCGCGAGCAGTACTTC.